The 4 T cell receptor beta chains listed next were all sequenced from one sample in a study of CXCR3-negative and CXCR3-positive naive CD8 T cells. Researchers prepared the TRB cDNA libraries using 5' RACE with UMI labels. TCRdb re-called the 5' RACE reads and gives one entry per CDR3 protein, without DNA. In all, the sample yields approximately 49,000 distinct CDR3 sequences. Sequencing was done on a sample of memory CD8+ T cells from blood. These receptors were obtained from a human donor in good health. Some clones in this sample may be carry-over from other donors' samples.

The chain joins TRBV2 to TRBJ2-5; TCRdb designates TRBD1, a call that cannot be tested without DNA. CDR1 and CDR2 from the germline V gene are SNHLY and FYNNEI. This CDR3 has 14 residues. The CDR3 loop reads CASWTEKYQETQYF.

V gene TRBV27 combines with J gene TRBJ2-3; absent DNA, TCRdb's TRBD2 call cannot be checked. CDR1 and CDR2 from the germline V gene are MNHEY and SMNVEV (reference sequence). The CDR3 length is 16 residues. CDR3 protein: CASSSTSGWGPDTQYF.

The CDR3 reads CASSEFTGPEQFF. The genes are TRBV6-1 and TRBJ2-1; without DNA, the TCRdb call of TRBD2 cannot be checked. The CDR3 covers 13 residues. Germline lookup yields CDR1 MNHNS and CDR2 SASEGT.

The V gene is TRBV28, the J gene TRBJ2-7. This CDR3 region has 12 residues. Germline loops: CDR1 MDHEN, CDR2 SYDVKM. CDR3 loop: CASSGVTYEQYF.